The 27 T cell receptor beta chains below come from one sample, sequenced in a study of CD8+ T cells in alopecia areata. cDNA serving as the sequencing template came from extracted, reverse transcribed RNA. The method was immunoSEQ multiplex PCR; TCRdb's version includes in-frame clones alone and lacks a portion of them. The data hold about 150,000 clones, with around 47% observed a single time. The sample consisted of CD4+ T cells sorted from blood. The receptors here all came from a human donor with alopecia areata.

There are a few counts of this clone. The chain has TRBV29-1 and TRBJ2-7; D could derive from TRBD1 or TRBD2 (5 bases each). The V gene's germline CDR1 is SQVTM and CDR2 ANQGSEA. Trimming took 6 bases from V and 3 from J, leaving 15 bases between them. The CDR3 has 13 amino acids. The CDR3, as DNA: TGCAGCGTCGAGGGGAATGGTGGCTACGAGCAGTACTTC. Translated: CSVEGNGGYEQYF.

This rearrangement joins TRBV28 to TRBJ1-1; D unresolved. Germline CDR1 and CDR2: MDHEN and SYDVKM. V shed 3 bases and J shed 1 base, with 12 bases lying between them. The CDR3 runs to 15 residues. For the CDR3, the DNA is TGTGCCAGCAGTTTGGACGTGGTCCCGAACACTGAAGCTTTCTTT. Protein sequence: CASSLDVVPNTEAFF. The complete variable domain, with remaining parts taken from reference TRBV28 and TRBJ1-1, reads DVKVTQSSRYLVKRTGEKVFLECVQDMDHENMFWYRQDPGLGLRLIYFSYDVKMKEKGDIPEGYSVSREKKERFSLILESASTNQTSMYLCASSLDVVPNTEAFFGQGTRLTVV.

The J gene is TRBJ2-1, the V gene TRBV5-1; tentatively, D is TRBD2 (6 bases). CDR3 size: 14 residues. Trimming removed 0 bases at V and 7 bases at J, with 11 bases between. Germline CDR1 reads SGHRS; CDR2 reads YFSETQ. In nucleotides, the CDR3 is TGCGCCAGCAGCTTGGAACTAGCAGAAAATGAGCAGTTCTTC. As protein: CASSLELAENEQFF.

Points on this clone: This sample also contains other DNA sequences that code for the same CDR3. The DNA for the CDR3 is TGCAGCGTTGAAAGCGCAGATACGCAGTATTTT. It translates to CSVESADTQYF. This chain links TRBV29-1 with TRBJ2-3, with D uncertain. The ends were cut back, 2 bases at V and 4 bases at J, with 4 bases in the middle. The CDR3 sequence is 11 residues long. CDR1 and CDR2 (germline): SQVTM, ANQGSEA.

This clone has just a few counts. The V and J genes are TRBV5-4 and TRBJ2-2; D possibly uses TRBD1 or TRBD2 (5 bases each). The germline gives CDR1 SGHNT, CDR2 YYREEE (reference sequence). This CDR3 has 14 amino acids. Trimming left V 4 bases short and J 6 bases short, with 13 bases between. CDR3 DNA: TGTGCCAGCAGCGCGGCCAGGGAGCCCGGGGAGCTGTTTTTT. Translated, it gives CASSAAREPGELFF.

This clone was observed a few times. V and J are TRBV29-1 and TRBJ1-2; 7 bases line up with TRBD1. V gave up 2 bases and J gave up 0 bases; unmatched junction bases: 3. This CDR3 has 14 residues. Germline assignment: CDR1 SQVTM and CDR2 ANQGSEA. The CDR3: CSVERQGTNYGYTF. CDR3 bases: TGCAGCGTTGAAAGACAGGGAACTAACTATGGCTACACCTTC.

CDR3 loop: CASSLDRGDYEQYF. The CDR3, as DNA: TGTGCCAGCAGCCTGGACAGGGGGGACTACGAGCAGTACTTC. The J gene is TRBJ2-7, the V gene TRBV5-6; 10 bases align to TRBD1. The germline gives CDR1 SGHDT, CDR2 YYEEEE. The V gene end was trimmed by 4 bases and the J gene end by 3 bases; junction bases not matched to a gene: 4. The CDR3 is 14 residues long.

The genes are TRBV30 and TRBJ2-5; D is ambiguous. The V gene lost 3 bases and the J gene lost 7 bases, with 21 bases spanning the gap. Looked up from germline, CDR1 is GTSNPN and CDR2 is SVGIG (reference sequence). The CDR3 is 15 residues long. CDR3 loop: CAWRPPLAGLGTQYF. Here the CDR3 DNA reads TGTGCCTGGAGGCCCCCCTTGGCAGGCCTCGGGACCCAGTACTTC.

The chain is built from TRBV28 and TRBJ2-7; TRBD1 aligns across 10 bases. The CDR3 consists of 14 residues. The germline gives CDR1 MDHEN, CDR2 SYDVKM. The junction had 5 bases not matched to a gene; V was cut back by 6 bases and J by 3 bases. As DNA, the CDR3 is TGTGCCAGCAGATCCGGGACAGGGGTCTACGAGCAGTACTTC. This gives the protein CASRSGTGVYEQYF.

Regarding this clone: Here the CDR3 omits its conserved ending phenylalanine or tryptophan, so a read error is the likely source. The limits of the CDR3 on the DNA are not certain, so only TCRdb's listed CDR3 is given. CDR3 amino acids: CSARDAGFVL. The chain is built from TRBV20-1 and TRBJ2-4; the table gives TRBD1 as D, unverified against the DNA. The CDR3 comprises 10 residues, both ends counted. CDR1 and CDR2 from the germline V gene are DFQATT and SNEGSKA (reference sequence).

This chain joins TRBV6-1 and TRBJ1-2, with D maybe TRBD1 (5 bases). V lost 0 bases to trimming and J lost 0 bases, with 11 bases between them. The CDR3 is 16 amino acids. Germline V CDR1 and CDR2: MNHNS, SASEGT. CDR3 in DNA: TGTGCCAGCAGTGAAGCTGGGGCCAGATCTAACTATGGCTACACCTTC. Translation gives CASSEAGARSNYGYTF.

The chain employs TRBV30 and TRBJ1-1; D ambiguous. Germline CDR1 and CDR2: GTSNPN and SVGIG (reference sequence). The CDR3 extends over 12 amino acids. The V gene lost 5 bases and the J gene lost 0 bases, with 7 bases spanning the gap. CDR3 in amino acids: CAWDTLNTEAFF. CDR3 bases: TGTGCCTGGGATACACTGAACACTGAAGCTTTCTTT.

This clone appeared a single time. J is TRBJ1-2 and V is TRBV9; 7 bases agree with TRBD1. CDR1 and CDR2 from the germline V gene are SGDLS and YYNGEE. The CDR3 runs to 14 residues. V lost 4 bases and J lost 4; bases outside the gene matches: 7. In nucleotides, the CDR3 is TGTGCCAGCAGCTATGCGGGACAGTTCTATGGCTACACCTTC. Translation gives CASSYAGQFYGYTF.

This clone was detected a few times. CDR3 DNA: TGTGCCAGCAGTCGTAAAGTGGTTGCATTTATGAACACTGAAGCTTTCTTT. Protein: CASSRKVVAFMNTEAFF. V gene TRBV27 combines with J gene TRBJ1-1; D ambiguous. In germline, CDR1 is MNHEY, CDR2 SMNVEV (reference sequence). V was pared by 5 bases and J by 0 bases, with 19 bases between. The CDR3 has 17 residues.

The CDR3 region is CASSQEVDVYGYTF. The CDR3 region has the DNA TGCGCCAGCAGTCAAGAGGTGGACGTCTATGGCTACACCTTC. The rearrangement joins TRBV23-1 to TRBJ1-2; no reliable D call. TRBV23-1 is noted as an ORF with a role that remains uncertain. The CDR3 spans 14 residues. V lost 2 bases and J lost 4, with 11 bases in between.

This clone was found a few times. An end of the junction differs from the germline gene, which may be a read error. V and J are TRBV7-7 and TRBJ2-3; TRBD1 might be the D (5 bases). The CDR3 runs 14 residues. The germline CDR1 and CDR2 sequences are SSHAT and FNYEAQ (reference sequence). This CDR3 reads CASSLGVGTDTQYF. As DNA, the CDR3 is TGTGCTAGCAGCTTAGGGGTCGGCACAGATACGCAGTATTTT.

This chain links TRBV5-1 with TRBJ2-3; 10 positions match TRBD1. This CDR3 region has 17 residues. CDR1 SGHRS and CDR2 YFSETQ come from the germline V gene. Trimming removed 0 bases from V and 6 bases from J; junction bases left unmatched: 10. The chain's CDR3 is CASSLDWDRGRMDTQYF. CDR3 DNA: TGCGCCAGCAGCTTGGATTGGGACAGGGGTCGGATGGATACGCAGTATTTT. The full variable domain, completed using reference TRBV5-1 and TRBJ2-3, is KAGVTQTPRYLIKTRGQQVTLSCSPISGHRSVSWYQQTPGQGLQFLFEYFSETQRNKGNFPGRFSGRQFSNSRSEMNVSTLELGDSALYLCASSLDWDRGRMDTQYFGPGTRLTVL.

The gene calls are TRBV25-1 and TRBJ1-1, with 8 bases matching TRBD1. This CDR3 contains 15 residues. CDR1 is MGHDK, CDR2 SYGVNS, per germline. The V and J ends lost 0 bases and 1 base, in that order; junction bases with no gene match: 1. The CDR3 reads CASSEYGTGNTEAFF. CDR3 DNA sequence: TGTGCCAGCAGTGAATATGGGACAGGGAACACTGAAGCTTTCTTT.

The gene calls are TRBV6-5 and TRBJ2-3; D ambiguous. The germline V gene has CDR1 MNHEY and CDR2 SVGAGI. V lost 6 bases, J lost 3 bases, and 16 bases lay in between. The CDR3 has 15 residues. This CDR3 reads CASSLLGVKTDTQYF. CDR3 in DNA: TGTGCCAGCAGCCTGCTTGGGGTCAAGACAGATACGCAGTATTTT.

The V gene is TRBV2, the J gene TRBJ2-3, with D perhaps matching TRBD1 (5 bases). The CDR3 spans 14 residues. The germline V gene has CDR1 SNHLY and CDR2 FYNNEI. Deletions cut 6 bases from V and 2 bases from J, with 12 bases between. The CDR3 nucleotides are TGTGCCAGCAGGGTCCAGGGATTCACAGATACGCAGTATTTT. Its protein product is CASRVQGFTDTQYF.

CDR3 DNA sequence: TGCGCCAGCAGTCAATCTTCCCGGGGGTGTCACAATGAGCAGTTCTTC. Its translation is CASSQSSRGCHNEQFF. The chain couples TRBV23-1 to TRBJ2-1; TRBD2 might be the D (6 bases). TRBV23-1 is annotated as an ORF whose role is uncertain. Trimming cost V 0 bases and J 5 bases, with 14 bases left between them. This CDR3 is built from 16 residues.

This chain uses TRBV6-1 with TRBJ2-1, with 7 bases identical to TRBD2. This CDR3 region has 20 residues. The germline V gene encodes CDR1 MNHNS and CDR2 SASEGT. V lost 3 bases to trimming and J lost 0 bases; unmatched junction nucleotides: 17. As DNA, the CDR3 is TGTGCCAGCAGTGAGTTAAGGGCGGGAGCCGCCGGGGGCTCCTACAATGAGCAGTTCTTC. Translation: CASSELRAGAAGGSYNEQFF.

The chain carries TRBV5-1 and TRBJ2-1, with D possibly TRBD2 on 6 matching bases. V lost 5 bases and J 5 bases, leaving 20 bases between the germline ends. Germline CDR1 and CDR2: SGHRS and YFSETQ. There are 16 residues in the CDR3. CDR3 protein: CASRSLGVAENNEQFF. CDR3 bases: TGCGCCAGCAGGTCTCTTGGAGTAGCGGAAAACAATGAGCAGTTCTTC.

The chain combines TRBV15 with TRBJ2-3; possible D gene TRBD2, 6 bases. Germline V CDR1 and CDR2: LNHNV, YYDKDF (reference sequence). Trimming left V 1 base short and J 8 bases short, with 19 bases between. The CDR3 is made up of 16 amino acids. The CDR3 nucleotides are TGTGCCACCAGCAGAGCCGTGGGGACGGACGGGGGTACGCAGTATTTT. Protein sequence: CATSRAVGTDGGTQYF.

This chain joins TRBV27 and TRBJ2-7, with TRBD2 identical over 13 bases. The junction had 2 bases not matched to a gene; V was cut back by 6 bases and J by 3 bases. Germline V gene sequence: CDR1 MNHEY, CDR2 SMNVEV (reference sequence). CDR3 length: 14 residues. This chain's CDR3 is CASSWTSGSYEQYF. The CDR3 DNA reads TGTGCCAGCAGCTGGACTAGCGGGAGCTACGAGCAGTACTTC.

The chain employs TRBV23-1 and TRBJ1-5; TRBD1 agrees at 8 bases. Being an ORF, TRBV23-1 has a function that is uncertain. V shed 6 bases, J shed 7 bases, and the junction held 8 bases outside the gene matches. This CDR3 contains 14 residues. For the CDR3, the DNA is TGCGCCAGCAGGTTACAGGGGGACGGGCAGCCCCAGCATTTT. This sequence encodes CASRLQGDGQPQHF.

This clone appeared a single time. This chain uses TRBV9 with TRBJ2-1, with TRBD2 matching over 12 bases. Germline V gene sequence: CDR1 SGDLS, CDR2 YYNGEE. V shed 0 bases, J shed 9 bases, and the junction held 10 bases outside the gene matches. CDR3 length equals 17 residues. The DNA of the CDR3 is TGTGCCAGCAGCGTAGGAGGGGCTAGCGGGAGGGCCGGTGAGCAGTTCTTC. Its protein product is CASSVGGASGRAGEQFF.